This TCR beta chain comes out of a study of T cells in Graves' hyperthyroidism and ophthalmopathy. As regards this clonotype: The antigen remains undetermined.

Study observations and caveats: Patients with ophthalmopathy were separated from those with stable hyperthyroidism by a 13 V-J model. Ophthalmopathy, which appeared later, was predicted by the model a median 6.5 months before onset. Most expanded thyroid clonotypes above 0.001 recurred in blood.

RNA transcripts gave rise to amplified TCR beta CDR3 regions. RT-PCR in the first round (using the HTBI primer set) targeted the TCR CDR3. TCRdb redid the calling of the multiplex PCR reads with MiXCR, one entry per CDR3 protein. The sample holds approximately 560,000 distinct CDR3 sequences, roughly 50% seen once. Patients aged 18 to 65 had newly diagnosed hyperthyroidism of under 2 months' duration. The CDR3 is 14 amino acids. J was trimmed by 7 bases and V by 8 bases; bases with no gene match: 11. The V gene's germline CDR1 is DFQATT and CDR2 SNEGSKA (reference sequence). Sequencing was carried out using peripheral blood or thyroid tissue (not recorded which). The chain links TRBV20-1 to TRBJ1-4; 9 nucleotides match TRBD1. The TCR was taken from a woman aged 18-35 years with Graves' hyperthyroidism. CDR3 sequence (DNA): TGCAGTTTAGGCCCCGGGACAGGGTTTGAAAAACTGTTTTTT. Translation gives CSLGPGTGFEKLFF.